The clone carrying this TCR beta chain was counted a few times. This sample stems from a study of response to subunit inactivated influenza vaccine. CDR1 MGHRA and CDR2 YSYEKL come from the germline V gene. The CDR3 has 17 amino acids. The V end was cut by 0 bases, the J end by 7 bases, with 18 bases between. TCRdb reprocessed the RT-PCR reads via MiXCR and lists one record per CDR3 protein. The profile shows about 570,000 distinct CDR3 sequences, roughly 12% of them singletons. This same sample was also part of a study on T cells expressing NK-cell markers. This second report adds: What made the TCR beta cDNA was 5'RACE template switching with UMIs.

Sequencing used PBMCs from blood, obtained on the day of vaccination. This sequence originates from a man aged 45-60 years who received an inactivated influenza vaccine. The genes are TRBV4-1 and TRBJ1-4; possible D gene TRBD1, 5 bases. The CDR3 DNA reads TGCGCCAGCAGCCAAGACAGGTTGAGGGGCGGAGGTGAAAAACTGTTTTTT. It yields the protein CASSQDRLRGGGEKLFF.